This TCR beta chain was sequenced in a study of beta chain features in type 1 diabetes. Whole-study findings and limits: Equally in patients and controls, PCR might preferentially amplify shorter templates.

The whole isolated RNA underwent reverse transcription, so sequencing captured expressed TCRB transcripts. Libraries were prepared by immunoSEQ multiplex PCR; TCRdb keeps only in-frame clonotypes and omits some of them. The sample shows around 500,000 clones, 30% of them seen only once. This clone came up a few times. Its specificity is unknown. This receptor was identified in a man between 18 and 35 years old in good health. Sequenced: naive CD4+ T cells from blood.

CDR3 sequence: CASRGTGESYEQYF. CDR3 bases: TGTGCCAGCAGGGGGACAGGGGAATCCTACGAGCAGTACTTC. The V call is TRBV5-6, the J call TRBJ2-7; 10 nucleotides agree with TRBD1. CDR1 and CDR2 from the germline V gene are SGHDT and YYEEEE. Trimming cost V 5 bases and J 1 base; bases outside gene matches: 3. The CDR3 extends over 14 amino acids.